The 20 T cell receptor beta chains presented below share a single source sample, sequenced in a study of shared clonotypes between healthy human individuals. Sequencing was performed with immunoSEQ multiplex PCR; in TCRdb, only in-frame clones are kept and a portion is missing. The sample yields 2 million to 3 million clones, roughly 93% seen once. The specimen sequenced was naive CD4+ T cells from PBMCs. Described subset: CD45RA+ positively selected. These receptors came from a man between 18 and 35 years old in good health. Some clones in this sample may be carry-over from other donors' samples.

The chain couples TRBV5-5 to TRBJ1-2; D unclear. CDR1 is SGHKS, CDR2 YYEKEE, per germline (reference sequence). The V gene lost 2 bases and the J gene lost 2 bases, with 10 bases spanning the gap. This CDR3 comprises 14 residues. Here the CDR3 reads CASSFGLLNYGYTF. The CDR3 DNA is TGTGCCAGCAGCTTCGGACTGCTGAACTATGGCTACACCTTC.

Points on this clone: The junction departs from germline at one end; a sequencing error may be responsible. The chain joins TRBV5-4 to TRBJ2-5; the match to TRBD2 covers 10 bases. The CDR3 contains 14 residues. The V gene's germline CDR1 is SGHNT and CDR2 YYREEE (reference sequence). The CDR3 DNA sequence: TGTGCCAGCAACTTGGGCCCTAGCGGGGGGACCCAGTACTTC. It encodes CASNLGPSGGTQYF.

In nucleotides, the CDR3 is TGTGCCAGCAGCTTGTGGCGGGAGGGGGATACGCAGTATTTT. Its protein is CASSLWREGDTQYF. The chain recombines TRBV5-4 with TRBJ2-3, with 9 bases matching TRBD2. Germline V lookup: CDR1 SGHNT, CDR2 YYREEE (reference sequence). The length of the CDR3 is 14 residues. The junction had 3 bases not matched to a gene; V was cut back by 1 base and J by 6 bases.

A few counts support this clone. The V and J genes are TRBV7-9 and TRBJ1-1; no definite D call. The germline V and J ends were trimmed by 4 bases and 6 bases, with 12 bases remaining between them. CDR3 length equals 13 residues. The germline V gene encodes CDR1 SEHNR and CDR2 FQNEAQ (reference sequence). The CDR3 sequence is CASSYESVPEAFF. CDR3 bases: TGTGCCAGCAGCTATGAGTCGGTGCCTGAAGCTTTCTTT. The entire variable domain, with the rest obtained from reference TRBV7-9 and TRBJ1-1, is as follows: DTGVSQNPRHKITKRGQNVTFRCDPISEHNRLYWYRQTLGQGPEFLTYFQNEAQLEKSRLLSDRFSAERPKGSFSTLEIQRTEQGDSAMYLCASSYESVPEAFFGQGTRLTVV.

J is TRBJ1-3 and V is TRBV5-1; perhaps TRBD1 as D (5 bases). This CDR3 comprises 17 residues. Trimming left V 5 bases short and J 3 bases short, with 21 bases between. Germline V gives CDR1 SGHRS, CDR2 YFSETQ. The DNA for the CDR3 is TGCGCCAGCAGTCCAACACAACAGGCTTCATATGGAAACACCATATATTTT. Translated: CASSPTQQASYGNTIYF.

The chain uses TRBV30 and TRBJ1-5; 7 nucleotides align to TRBD1. In germline, CDR1 is GTSNPN, CDR2 SVGIG (reference sequence). J was trimmed by 3 bases and V by 5 bases; bases with no gene match: 4. CDR3 size: 13 residues. CDR3 sequence reads: CAWRQGDNQPQHF. The CDR3 DNA sequence: TGTGCCTGGCGACAGGGCGACAATCAGCCCCAGCATTTT.

Concerning this clone itself: Other DNA sequences in the sample encode the same CDR3. The J gene is TRBJ2-7, the V gene TRBV20-1, with a possible D match to TRBD2 (6 bases). Per germline, CDR1 DFQATT and CDR2 SNEGSKA (reference sequence). The CDR3 has 9 residues. The V and J ends lost 5 bases and 7 bases respectively, with 6 bases between them. The CDR3 here is CSAGGEQYF. The CDR3 DNA reads TGCAGTGCTGGGGGGGAGCAGTACTTC.

This clone appeared a single time. This rearrangement joins TRBV18 to TRBJ1-4, with 8 nucleotides matching TRBD1. Trimming took 4 bases from V and 0 from J; bases not matched to a gene: 7. CDR3 length: 17 residues. Germline V gives CDR1 KGHSH, CDR2 LQKENI. The CDR3 DNA is TGTGCCAGCTCACTACAGGGGGTGGCTGCAACTAATGAAAAACTGTTTTTT. Translating gives CASSLQGVAATNEKLFF.

The chain employs TRBV10-3 and TRBJ2-3; possible D gene TRBD2, 6 bases. The CDR3 loop spans 15 amino acids. Germline V gives CDR1 ENHRY, CDR2 SYGVKD. V was trimmed by 3 bases and J by 2 bases, leaving 12 bases between them. In DNA, the CDR3 is TGTGCCATCAGTGATCTGATAGCGGACACAGATACGCAGTATTTT. Amino acid sequence: CAISDLIADTDTQYF.

The V gene is TRBV5-6, the J gene TRBJ1-2; 8 bases line up with TRBD1. The CDR3 covers 15 residues. Germline assignment: CDR1 SGHDT and CDR2 YYEEEE. With 4 bases clipped from V and 4 bases from J, the junction kept 9 bases outside the gene matches. This CDR3 reads CASSIGQGRSYGYTF. The CDR3 nucleotides are TGTGCCAGCAGCATCGGACAGGGAAGGAGCTATGGCTACACCTTC.

The chain recombines TRBV9 with TRBJ2-3; 8 bases agree with TRBD2. Germline CDR1 is SGDLS and CDR2 is YYNGEE. The CDR3 totals 16 residues. After removal of 3 bases from V and 3 bases from J, the junction contained 9 bases not matched to a gene. The CDR3 loop is CASSGIAGRETDTQYF. In DNA form, the CDR3 reads TGTGCCAGCAGCGGAATAGCGGGAAGGGAGACAGATACGCAGTATTTT.

The sample holds one count of this clone. Other DNA sequences in this specimen translate into the identical CDR3. This chain joins TRBV7-3 and TRBJ1-1; D is uncertain. The ends were cut back, 0 bases at V and 0 bases at J, with 5 bases in the middle. This CDR3 region has 14 residues. Looked up from germline, CDR1 is SGHTA and CDR2 is FQGTGA. CDR3 sequence: CASSLTGMNTEAFF. DNA of the CDR3: TGTGCCAGCAGCTTAACCGGGATGAACACTGAAGCTTTCTTT.

The chain joins TRBV4-1 to TRBJ1-2, with a possible D match to TRBD1 (6 bases). V shed 0 bases and J shed 0 bases, with 11 bases lying between them. This CDR3 is built from 16 residues. CDR1 is MGHRA, CDR2 YSYEKL, per germline. The CDR3 DNA sequence: TGCGCCAGCAGCCAAGATAATAGGGGGGCTAACTATGGCTACACCTTC. Encoded protein: CASSQDNRGANYGYTF.

This clone was seen a single time. The chain links TRBV27 to TRBJ1-2, with TRBD1 matching over 7 bases. This CDR3 is 16 amino acids long. The germline V gene has CDR1 MNHEY and CDR2 SMNVEV (reference sequence). V trimming: 5 bases; J trimming: 4 bases; junction bases outside the gene matches: 13. CDR3 loop: CASSKWTGRDVYGYTF. CDR3 DNA: TGTGCCAGCAGTAAATGGACAGGACGGGACGTCTATGGCTACACCTTC.

V gene TRBV6-5 combines with J gene TRBJ2-7, with 7 nucleotides matching TRBD2. CDR1 MNHEY and CDR2 SVGAGI come from the germline V gene. Unmatched junction bases numbered 5, after V lost 6 bases and J lost 3 bases. The CDR3 is made up of 13 amino acids. The CDR3 nucleotides read TGTGCCAGCAGGATAGGACTAGACTACGAGCAGTACTTC. It translates to CASRIGLDYEQYF.

This clone turned up a few times. Other DNA sequences from this sample encode an identical CDR3 as well. This sequence joins TRBV2 and TRBJ1-1; no clear D. Trimming removed 4 bases from V and 0 bases from J, with 3 bases in between. CDR3 length: 12 amino acids. Germline CDR1 and CDR2: SNHLY and FYNNEI. The CDR3 is CASSVLNTEAFF. The CDR3 DNA sequence: TGTGCCAGCAGTGTTCTGAACACTGAAGCTTTCTTT.

As concerns this clone: Other nucleotide sequences from this sample produce the same CDR3. The chain has TRBV7-2 and TRBJ2-7, with 7 positions matching TRBD2. Germline V gives CDR1 SGHTA, CDR2 FQGNSA. V was pared by 5 bases and J by 4 bases, with 2 bases of the junction left unmatched. The CDR3 totals 12 residues. The CDR3 spells CASSPSGYEQYF. Written as DNA, the CDR3 is TGTGCCAGCAGCCCTAGCGGATACGAGCAGTACTTC.

The rearrangement links TRBV4-1 to TRBJ1-1, with a tentative D call TRBD1 (6 bases). The CDR3 consists of 16 residues. Trimming took off 1 base at V and 0 bases at J, with 12 bases between the two ends. The germline V gene encodes CDR1 MGHRA and CDR2 YSYEKL. As DNA, the CDR3 is TGCGCCAGCAGCCAAGGAACAGGGCGAATGAACACTGAAGCTTTCTTT. This sequence encodes CASSQGTGRMNTEAFF.

Regarding this clone: The sample carries other DNA sequences with the same CDR3. The chain has TRBV30 and TRBJ1-2; 7 bases are shared with TRBD1. J lost 8 bases, V lost 0 bases, and 0 bases had no gene match. Looked up from germline, CDR1 is GTSNPN and CDR2 is SVGIG (reference sequence). This CDR3 contains 11 residues. CDR3 in amino acids: CAWSVQGGYTF. Here the CDR3 DNA reads TGTGCCTGGAGTGTACAGGGGGGCTACACCTTC.

A single count supports this clone. The rearrangement joins TRBV29-1 to TRBJ2-5; D is possibly TRBD2 (5 bases). Looked up from germline, CDR1 is SQVTM and CDR2 is ANQGSEA. Trimming shortened V by 4 bases and J by 0 bases, and 9 bases separated the two germline ends. CDR3 size: 13 residues. CDR3 protein: CSVGTSNQETQYF. The CDR3 DNA is TGCAGCGTTGGAACTAGTAACCAAGAGACCCAGTACTTC.